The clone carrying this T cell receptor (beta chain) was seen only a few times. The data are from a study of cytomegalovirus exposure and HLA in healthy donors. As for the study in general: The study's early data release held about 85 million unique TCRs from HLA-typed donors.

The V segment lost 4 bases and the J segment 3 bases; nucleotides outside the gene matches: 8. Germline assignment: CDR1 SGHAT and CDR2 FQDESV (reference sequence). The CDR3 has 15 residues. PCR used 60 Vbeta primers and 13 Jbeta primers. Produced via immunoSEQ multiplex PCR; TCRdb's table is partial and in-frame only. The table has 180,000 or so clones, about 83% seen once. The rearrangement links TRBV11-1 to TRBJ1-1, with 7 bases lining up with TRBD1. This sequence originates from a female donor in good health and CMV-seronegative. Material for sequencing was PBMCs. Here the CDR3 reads CASSSPTGFYTEAFF. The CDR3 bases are TGTGCCAGCAGCTCGCCGACAGGGTTCTACACTGAAGCTTTCTTT.